A selection of T cell receptor beta chains follows, all from one sample in a study of T cell responses to AZD1222 COVID-19 vaccine. The protocol was immunoSEQ multiplex PCR, while the TCRdb copy is restricted to in-frame clones and leaves out a portion. The sample lists 110,000 to 150,000 clones, 85% to 95% occurring once. The sequencing used peripheral blood, collected on day 0 of AZD1222 vaccination. The receptors come from an adult in good health. Each CDR3 is given with its conserved first and last residue. Fields, in order: D gene, clone size, V gene, J gene, CDR3 DNA, CDR3 protein. A D gene is named only where the DNA matches it firmly. Size is omitted from some rows. Given values are once, few, many or a class for expanded clones.

d_call: NA
clone_size: NA
v_call: TRBV5-4
j_call: TRBJ2-7
cdr3_nt: TGTGCCAGCAGCGTGGACTCCTACGAGCAGTACTTC
cdr3_aa: CASSVDSYEQYF

d_call: NA
clone_size: NA
v_call: TRBV4-1
j_call: TRBJ2-5
cdr3_nt: TGCGCCAGCAGCCAAGGGTCAGGGGTAGCGGTAACCCAGTACTTC
cdr3_aa: CASSQGSGVAVTQYF

d_call: NA
clone_size: NA
v_call: TRBV7-2
j_call: TRBJ1-1
cdr3_nt: TGTGCCAGCGTCTATATAAGGGGGGACACTGAAGCTTTCTTT
cdr3_aa: CASVYIRGDTEAFF

d_call: TRBD1
clone_size: NA
v_call: TRBV2
j_call: TRBJ1-3
cdr3_nt: TGTGCCAGCCTTGGGACAGGGGCTGGAAACACCATATATTTT
cdr3_aa: CASLGTGAGNTIYF

d_call: NA
clone_size: NA
v_call: TRBV2
j_call: TRBJ1-6
cdr3_nt: TGTGCCAGCTCTCCTCAGGCAGCGATGAATTCACCCCTCCACTTT
cdr3_aa: CASSPQAAMNSPLHF

d_call: NA
clone_size: NA
v_call: TRBV5-5
j_call: TRBJ2-7
cdr3_nt: TGTGCCAGCAGCTTGTTGCAGAGCCCATACGAGCAGTACTTC
cdr3_aa: CASSLLQSPYEQYF

d_call: NA
clone_size: NA
v_call: TRBV7-2
j_call: TRBJ1-1
cdr3_nt: TGTGCCAGCAGCTGGGACGGGGTCCTAACATTCGAAGCTTTCTTT
cdr3_aa: CASSWDGVLTFEAFF

d_call: TRBD1
clone_size: NA
v_call: TRBV19
j_call: TRBJ2-7
cdr3_nt: TGTGCCAGTAGTATAACAGGGGGTTATCCCTACGAGCAGTACTTC
cdr3_aa: CASSITGGYPYEQYF

d_call: NA
clone_size: NA
v_call: TRBV20-1
j_call: TRBJ1-3
cdr3_nt: TGCAGTGCTAGTGCCCCAGGTCTGGCCGGGAACACCATATATTTT
cdr3_aa: CSASAPGLAGNTIYF

d_call: TRBD2
clone_size: NA
v_call: TRBV7-2
j_call: TRBJ2-7
cdr3_nt: TGTGCCAGCAGCTCACTAGCGGGGTGGGAGCAGTACTTC
cdr3_aa: CASSSLAGWEQYF

d_call: TRBD2
clone_size: NA
v_call: TRBV5-1
j_call: TRBJ2-1
cdr3_nt: TGCGCCAGCAGCGCCGGACTAGCGGGGGTAGATGAGCAGTTCTTC
cdr3_aa: CASSAGLAGVDEQFF

d_call: TRBD1
clone_size: NA
v_call: TRBV7-2
j_call: TRBJ2-7
cdr3_nt: TGTGCCAGCAGGACAGGGGGCGGGTACGAGCAGTACTTC
cdr3_aa: CASRTGGGYEQYF

d_call: TRBD1
clone_size: NA
v_call: TRBV27
j_call: TRBJ1-5
cdr3_nt: TGTGCCAGCAGTCAGGGGGGTTTGGGACAGGGGTACAATCAGCCCCAGCATTTT
cdr3_aa: CASSQGGLGQGYNQPQHF

d_call: NA
clone_size: NA
v_call: TRBV5-1
j_call: TRBJ2-1
cdr3_nt: TGCGCCAGCAGCTTGTTCGGGACCTACAATGAGCAGTTCTTC
cdr3_aa: CASSLFGTYNEQFF

d_call: NA
clone_size: NA
v_call: TRBV5-1
j_call: TRBJ2-5
cdr3_nt: TGCGCCACCGGGGGAGGAAGCTTCCCAGAGACCCAGTACTTC
cdr3_aa: CATGGGSFPETQYF

d_call: TRBD1
clone_size: NA
v_call: TRBV12-3/TRBV12-4
j_call: TRBJ1-2
cdr3_nt: TGTGCCAGCAGTTTGGGGACAGGGCATGGCTACACCTTC
cdr3_aa: CASSLGTGHGYTF

d_call: NA
clone_size: once
v_call: TRBV4-1
j_call: TRBJ1-4
cdr3_nt: TGCGCCAGCAGCCAAGAAGAAGCCCGGGCTGAAGATGAAAAACTGTTTTTT
cdr3_aa: CASSQEEARAEDEKLFF